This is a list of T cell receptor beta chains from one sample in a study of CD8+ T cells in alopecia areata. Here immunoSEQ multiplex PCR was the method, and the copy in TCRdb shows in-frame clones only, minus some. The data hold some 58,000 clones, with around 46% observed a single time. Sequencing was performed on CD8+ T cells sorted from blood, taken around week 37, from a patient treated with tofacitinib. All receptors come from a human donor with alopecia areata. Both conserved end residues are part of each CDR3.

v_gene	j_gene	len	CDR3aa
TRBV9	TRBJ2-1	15	CASSAASGRGNEQFF
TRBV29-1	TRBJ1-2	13	CSVEDRGVYGYTF
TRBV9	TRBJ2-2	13	CASSAQNTGELFF
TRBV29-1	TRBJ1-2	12	CSVEGQDYGYTF
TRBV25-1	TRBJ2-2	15	CASSARVGKDGELFF
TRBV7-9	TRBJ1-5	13	CASSLGATEPQHF
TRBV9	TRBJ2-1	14	CASSVDASGNEQFF
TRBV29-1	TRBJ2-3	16	CSVRGGGLESLDTQYF
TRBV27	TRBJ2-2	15	CASSWVAGGTGELFF
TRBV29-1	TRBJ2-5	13	CSVVAGGQETQYF
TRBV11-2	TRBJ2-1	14	CASSLFSGYNEQFF
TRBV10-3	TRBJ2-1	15	CAISETSGNVYEQFF
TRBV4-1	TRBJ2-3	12	CASSQGGAGPSF
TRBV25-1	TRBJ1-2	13	CASTQIIHYGYTF
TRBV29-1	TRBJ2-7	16	CSVAGVLGTPSYEQYF
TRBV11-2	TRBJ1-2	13	CASSPGTVYGYTF
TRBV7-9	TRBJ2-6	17	CASSSRGRSSGANVLTF
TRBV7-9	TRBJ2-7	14	CASSFAGGIHEQYF
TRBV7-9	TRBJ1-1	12	CASTSPELEAFF
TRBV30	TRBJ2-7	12	CAWSAPPWEQYF
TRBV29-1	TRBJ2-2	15	CSVEASGFNTGELFF
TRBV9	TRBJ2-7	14	CASSVGRGLNEQYF
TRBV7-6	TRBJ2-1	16	CASSSTTSGRTDEQFF
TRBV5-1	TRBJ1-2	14	CASSPTVGNYGYTF
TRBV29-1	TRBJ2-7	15	CSVLGAGTENYEQYF
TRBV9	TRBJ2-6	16	CASSVGRGAGANVLTF
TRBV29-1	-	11	CSVAGGTEQYF
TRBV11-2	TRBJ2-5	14	CASSFIAAQETQYF
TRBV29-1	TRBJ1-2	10	CSVINDGYTF
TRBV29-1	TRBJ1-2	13	CSLLTGGADGYTF
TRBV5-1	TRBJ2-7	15	CASSGLAGLSYEQYF
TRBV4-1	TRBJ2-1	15	CASSQVAGVSNEQFF